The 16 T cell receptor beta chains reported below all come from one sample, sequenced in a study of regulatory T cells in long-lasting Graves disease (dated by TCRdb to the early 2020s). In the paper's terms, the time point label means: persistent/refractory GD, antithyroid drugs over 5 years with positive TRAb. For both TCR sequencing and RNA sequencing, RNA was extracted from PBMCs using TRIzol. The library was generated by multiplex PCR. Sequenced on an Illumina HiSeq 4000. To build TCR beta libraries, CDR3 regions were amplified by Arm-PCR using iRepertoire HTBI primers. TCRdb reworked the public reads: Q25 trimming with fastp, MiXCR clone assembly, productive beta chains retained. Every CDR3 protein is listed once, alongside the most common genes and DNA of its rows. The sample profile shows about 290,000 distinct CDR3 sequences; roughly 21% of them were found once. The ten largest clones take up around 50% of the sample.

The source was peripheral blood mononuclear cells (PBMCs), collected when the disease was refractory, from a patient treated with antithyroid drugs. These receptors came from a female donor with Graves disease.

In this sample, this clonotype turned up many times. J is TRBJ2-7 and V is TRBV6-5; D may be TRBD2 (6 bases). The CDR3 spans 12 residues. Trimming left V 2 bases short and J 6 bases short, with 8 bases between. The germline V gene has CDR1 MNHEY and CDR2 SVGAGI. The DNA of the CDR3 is TGTGCCAGCAGTTACCCCGGGGGCGAGCAGTACTTC. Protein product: CASSYPGGEQYF.

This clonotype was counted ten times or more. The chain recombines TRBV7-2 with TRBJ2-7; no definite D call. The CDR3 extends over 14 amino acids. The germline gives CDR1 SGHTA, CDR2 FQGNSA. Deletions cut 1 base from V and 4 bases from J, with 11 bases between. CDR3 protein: CASSLGAGKYEQYF. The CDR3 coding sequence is TGTGCCAGCAGCTTAGGAGCTGGTAAATACGAGCAGTACTTC.

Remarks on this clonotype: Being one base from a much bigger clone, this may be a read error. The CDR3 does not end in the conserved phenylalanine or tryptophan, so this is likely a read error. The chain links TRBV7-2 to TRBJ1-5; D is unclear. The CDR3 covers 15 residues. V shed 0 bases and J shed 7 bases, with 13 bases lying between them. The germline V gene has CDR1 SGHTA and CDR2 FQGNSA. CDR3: CASSLAFGENQPQHS. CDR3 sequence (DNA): TGTGCCAGCAGCTTAGCGTTCGGGGAGAACCAGCCCCAGCATTCT.

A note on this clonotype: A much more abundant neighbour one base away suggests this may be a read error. Here the CDR3 DNA reads TGTGCCGCCAGCAGCCTAAGACAGGCCGGGAATCAGCCCCAGCATTTT. Translation gives CAASSLRQAGNQPQHF. The chain carries TRBV15 and TRBJ1-5, with D possibly matching TRBD1 (6 bases). CDR3 size: 16 residues. CDR1 is LNHNV, CDR2 YYDKDF, per germline (reference sequence).

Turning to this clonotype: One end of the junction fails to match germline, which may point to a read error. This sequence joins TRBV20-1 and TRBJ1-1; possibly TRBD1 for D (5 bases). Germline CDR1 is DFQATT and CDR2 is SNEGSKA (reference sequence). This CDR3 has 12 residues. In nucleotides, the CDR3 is TGCAGTGCTAGAGCTTACCGGGACGCCGGCGTCTTT. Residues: CSARAYRDAGVF.

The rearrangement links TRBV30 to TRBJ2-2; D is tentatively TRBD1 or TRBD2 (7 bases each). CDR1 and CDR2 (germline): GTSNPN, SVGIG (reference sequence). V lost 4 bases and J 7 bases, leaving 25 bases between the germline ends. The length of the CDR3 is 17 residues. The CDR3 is CAWNWGGETGSLGELFF. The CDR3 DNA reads TGTGCCTGGAACTGGGGGGGCGAGACAGGGTCCCTCGGGGAGCTGTTTTTT. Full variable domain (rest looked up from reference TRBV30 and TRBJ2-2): SQTIHQWPATLVQPVGSPLSLECTVEGTSNPNLYWYRQAAGRGLQLLFYSVGIGQISSEVPQNLSASRPQDRQFILSSKKLLLSDSGFYLCAWNWGGETGSLGELFFGEGSRLTVL.

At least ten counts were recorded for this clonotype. Written as DNA, the CDR3 is TGTGCCAGCAGCGTACCCGGACTAGCGGGAGACGGAGAGACCCAGTACTTC. Protein: CASSVPGLAGDGETQYF. V and J are TRBV9 and TRBJ2-5, with TRBD2 identical over 13 bases. The length of the CDR3 is 17 residues. V shed 1 base, J shed 4 bases, and the junction held 7 bases outside the gene matches. Germline CDR1 is SGDLS and CDR2 is YYNGEE.

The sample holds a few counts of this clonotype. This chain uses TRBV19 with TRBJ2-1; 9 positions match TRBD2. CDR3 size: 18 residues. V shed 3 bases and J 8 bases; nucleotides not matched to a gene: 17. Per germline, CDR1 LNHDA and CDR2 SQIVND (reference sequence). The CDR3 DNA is TGTGCCAGTAGTATCGTTAGCGGGAGAATTCTCCCATCGGATGAGCAGTTCTTC. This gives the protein CASSIVSGRILPSDEQFF.

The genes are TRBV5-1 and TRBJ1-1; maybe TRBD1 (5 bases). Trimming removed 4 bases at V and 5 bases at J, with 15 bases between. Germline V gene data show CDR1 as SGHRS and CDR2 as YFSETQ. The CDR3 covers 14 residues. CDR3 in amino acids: CASSVRKGQTEAFF. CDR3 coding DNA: TGCGCCAGCAGCGTCCGGAAGGGGCAAACTGAAGCTTTCTTT.

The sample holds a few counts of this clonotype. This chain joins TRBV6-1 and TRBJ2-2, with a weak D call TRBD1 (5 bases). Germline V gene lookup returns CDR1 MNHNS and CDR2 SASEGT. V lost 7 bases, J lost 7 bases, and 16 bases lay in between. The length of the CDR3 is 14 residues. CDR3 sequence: CASTRVRDHGELFF. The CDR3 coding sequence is TGTGCCAGCACCAGAGTCAGGGATCACGGGGAGCTGTTTTTT.

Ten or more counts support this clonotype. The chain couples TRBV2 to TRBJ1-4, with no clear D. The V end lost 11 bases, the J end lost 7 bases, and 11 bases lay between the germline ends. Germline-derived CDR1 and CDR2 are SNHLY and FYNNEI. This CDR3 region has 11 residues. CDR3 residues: CAVSPSEKLFF. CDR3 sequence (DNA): TGTGCCGTATCGCCCAGTGAAAAACTGTTTTTT. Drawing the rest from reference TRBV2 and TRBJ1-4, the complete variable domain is EPEVTQTPSHQVTQMGQEVILRCVPISNHLYFYWYRQILGQKVEFLVSFYNNEISEKSEIFDDQFSVERPDGSNFTLKIRSTKLEDSAMYFCAVSPSEKLFFGSGTQLSVL.

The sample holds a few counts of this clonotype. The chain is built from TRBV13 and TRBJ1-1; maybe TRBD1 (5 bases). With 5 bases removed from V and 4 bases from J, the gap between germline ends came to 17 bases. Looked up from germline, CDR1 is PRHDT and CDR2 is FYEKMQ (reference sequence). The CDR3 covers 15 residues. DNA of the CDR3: TGTGCCAGCAGCCCCCGTAGGGGACGGCGCACTGAAGCTTTCTTT. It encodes CASSPRRGRRTEAFF.

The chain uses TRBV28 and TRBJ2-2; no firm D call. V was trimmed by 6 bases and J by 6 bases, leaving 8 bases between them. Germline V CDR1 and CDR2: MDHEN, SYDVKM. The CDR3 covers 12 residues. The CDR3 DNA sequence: TGTGCCAGCAGGCGGAGTGCCGGGGAGCTGTTTTTT. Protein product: CASRRSAGELFF.

DNA for the CDR3: TGTGCCAGCAGCTCCTTCGGGGGACAGGGCTACGAGCAGTACTTC. Translating gives CASSSFGGQGYEQYF. The chain couples TRBV7-2 to TRBJ2-7; TRBD1 matches at 9 bases. This CDR3 has 15 residues. V lost 4 bases and J lost 3; bases outside the gene matches: 7. Germline V gene lookup returns CDR1 SGHTA and CDR2 FQGNSA.

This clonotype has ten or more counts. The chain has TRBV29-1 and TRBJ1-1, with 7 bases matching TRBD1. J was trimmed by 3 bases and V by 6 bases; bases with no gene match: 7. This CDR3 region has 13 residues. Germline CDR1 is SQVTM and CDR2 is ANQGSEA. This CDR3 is CSVKGAYDTEAFF. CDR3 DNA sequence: TGCAGCGTGAAGGGGGCTTACGACACTGAAGCTTTCTTT. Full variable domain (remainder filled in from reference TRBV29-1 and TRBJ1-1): SAVISQKPSRDICQRGTSLTIQCQVDSQVTMMFWYRQQPGQSLTLIATANQGSEATYESGFVIDKFPISRPNLTFSTLTVSNMSPEDSSIYLCSVKGAYDTEAFFGQGTRLTVV.

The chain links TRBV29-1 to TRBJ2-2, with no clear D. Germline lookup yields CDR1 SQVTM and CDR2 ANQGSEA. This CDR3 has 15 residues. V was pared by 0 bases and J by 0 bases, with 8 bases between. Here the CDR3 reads CSVEEGYPNTGELFF. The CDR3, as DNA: TGCAGCGTTGAAGAAGGGTACCCGAACACCGGGGAGCTGTTTTTT.